This T cell receptor beta chain derives from a study of PD-L1 blockade in urothelial cancer listed by TCRdb under 2017. Concerning the study at large: Every patient began therapy at some point between 2014 and 2015 and was given atezolizumab 1,200 mg intravenously every 3 weeks. Twenty-five of 29 patients were identified as males with urothelial cancer of bladder origin, and a prior smoking history was reported by 18 of 29 patients. Patients had an ECOG performance status of 0 or 1 and had received between 0 and 3 prior chemotherapy regimens. Blood samples were analyzed at 3 weeks after treatment start (second dose) and at 6 weeks after treatment start. A median of around 150,000 T cells and 85,000 or so unique TCRs was obtained from blood samples, and a median clonality of approximately 0.08 was observed. The study was an exploratory multi-omic analysis of somatic, immune and clinical correlates of response to PD-L1 blockade with atezolizumab in urothelial cancer. Pretreatment tumor samples, along with matched peripheral blood serially collected before and after atezolizumab treatment, were subjected to TCR sequencing. Durable clinical benefit meant progression-free survival longer than 6 months, and TCR features were also tested against progression-free and overall survival. Whole exome sequencing and RNA sequencing of pretreatment tumors were performed alongside TCR sequencing in the same patients. Roughly 9 patients reached durable clinical benefit, while some 21 patients did not. Under 30 patients had pretreatment blood TCR-seq, some 24 had at least one posttreatment blood collection, and some 24 had tumor TCR-seq.

The CDR3 goes from the cysteine to the phenylalanine over 16 residues. Here the CDR3 DNA is all that survives: 48 bases in frame from base 1. CDR1 and CDR2 were assigned from the germline V gene as SGHDT and YYEEEE. Trimming leaves V shorter by 3 bases and J shorter by 1 base, with the junction holding 2 bases beyond the gene matches. Findings and caveats that apply to the study as a whole: A pretreatment peripheral blood TCR clonality below the median was linked to improved progression-free and overall survival. Because the sample size was small (n = 29) and many of the analyses were exploratory, the results are meant to be hypothesis-generating. Greater expansion of tumor-associated TCR clones in peripheral blood 3 weeks after the start of treatment was observed in patients with durable benefit (n of about 20, p = 0.022).

In the paper's terms, the time point label means: peripheral blood 6 weeks after treatment start. A cohort of about 31 patients with locally advanced or metastatic urothelial carcinoma, treated at Memorial Sloan Kettering on a trial protocol, was included. Peripheral blood mononuclear cells were collected pretreatment and during treatment, with between 1 and 8 total time points obtained per patient. The Qiagen DNeasy Blood extraction kit was used to purify genomic DNA from total PBMCs and tumor samples. PBMCs were collected pretreatment and during treatment, and were isolated and stored as previously described. Synthetic TCR analog templates were spiked into each PCR to estimate absolute template abundance from read counts. The immunoSEQ assay used bias-controlled V and J gene primers to amplify TCRbeta CDR3 regions from genomic DNA. Sequencing of rearranged TCRbeta segments was done at approximately 20X coverage. Concerning the study's data processing: Clustering was used to correct sequencing errors, and CDR3s were annotated against IMGT to assign V, D and J genes. Downstream analyses used only productive TCRbeta rearrangements and left out out-of-frame or stop-codon sequences. To compute clonality, Shannon entropy was normalized by the log of the number of unique productive sequences and then subtracted from one. Fisher's exact test with Benjamini-Hochberg correction, at a threshold of adjusted p below 0.01, was used to find clones that differed between time points or between blood and tumor. The table was pulled from immuneACCESS by TCRdb, which kept in-frame rearrangements only. Such tables lose some clones; where checked, under half of the loss comes from unresolved V genes, and the rest has no known cause. V and J calls and clone size come straight from that table; D and trimming were deduced from the DNA. This sample gives 20,000 to 25,000 clones in total; approximately 90% of them show up just once. Of the sample, roughly 12% is held by the ten largest clones.

Concerning this clone: Its binding antigen is unknown. No qualities accompany the bases; no much larger clone lies one base away.

The specimen was PBMCs, collected around atezolizumab (anti-PD-L1) treatment. This TCR was sampled from a woman in her sixties with urothelial cancer. The chain links TRBV5-6 with TRBJ2-2, and TRBD2 aligns with 11 junction nucleotides. Here the CDR3 is given as CASSYGLAGNTGELFF. At the DNA level, the sequence is TGTGCCAGCAGCTACGGACTAGCGGGGAACACCGGGGAGCTGTTTTTT. Reference TRBV5-6 and TRBJ2-2 genes cover what lies past the CDR3, so the full variable domain is DAGVTQSPTHLIKTRGQQVTLRCSPKSGHDTVSWYQQALGQGPQFIFQYYEEEERQRGNFPDRFSGHQFPNYSSELNVNALLLGDSALYLCASSYGLAGNTGELFFGEGSRLTVL.